This T cell receptor beta chain was observed in a study of T cells in Graves' hyperthyroidism and ophthalmopathy. Overall study results and limits: Most clonotypes that expanded in the thyroid above 0.001 also showed up in blood. Ophthalmopathy was told apart from stable hyperthyroidism by a 13 V-J model.

V lost 6 bases to trimming and J lost 5 bases, with 20 bases between them. This CDR3 comprises 16 residues. Germline CDR1 MNHNS, CDR2 SASEGT. There were TCR beta CDR3 regions amplified from RNA transcripts. Using the HTBI primer set, a first-round RT-PCR was run on the TCR CDR3. TCRdb recomputed calls from the multiplex PCR reads with MiXCR, one row per CDR3 protein. The sample lists about 380,000 distinct CDR3 sequences; 13% were seen once. Fresh peripheral blood, around 9.3 ml of it, supplied the PBMCs. This clonotype has just a few counts. Its specificity is not known. V usage is TRBV6-1 and J usage is TRBJ1-5, with a tentative D call TRBD1 (6 bases). This receptor was taken from a man aged 25-40 years with Graves' hyperthyroidism that later progressed to Graves' ophthalmopathy. Specimen: blood. The CDR3, as DNA: TGTGCCAGCAGGTCCTCCGGGACATCTGGCCATCAGCCCCAGCATTTT. It specifies CASRSSGTSGHQPQHF.